At least ten counts were recorded for the clone carrying this T cell receptor beta chain. Single cDNA molecules in the library carried unique molecular identifiers attached during preparation. MiXCR, applied by TCRdb to the RACE reads, yields one record per CDR3 protein. The sample includes more than 55,000 distinct CDR3 sequences, more than 8% of them seen just once. Per the germline V gene, CDR1 is SGHNT and CDR2 is YYREEE (reference sequence). V gave up 0 bases and J gave up 9 bases, with 13 bases separating them. The CDR3 is 14 residues long. Documented time point: pre-sensitization, week 0. Treatment given: therapeutic diphenylcyclopropenone sensitization with weekly scalp DPC. Each patch test followed a blood draw. Suited to DPC and affected by alopecia, the donors ranged from 18 to 70 years old. This specimen comes from a study of human T cells and chemical hapten exposure. About the study: Throughout the approximately 25-week study, diphenylcyclopropenone was applied weekly to the patients' scalps.

The rearrangement links TRBV5-4 to TRBJ2-1; a weak D match, TRBD2 (5 bases). This sample comprised whole blood, obtained in connection with sensitization to the hapten diphenylcyclopropenone (DPC). The sequence came from a man between 40 and 49 years old with alopecia areata. Some clones in this sample may be carry-over from other donors' samples. In DNA form, the CDR3 reads TGTGCCAGCAGCTTGGAACGGGGTAGGAGTGAGCAGTTCTTC. As protein: CASSLERGRSEQFF. Based on the CDR3 plus reference TRBV5-4 and TRBJ2-1, the full variable domain is ETGVTQSPTHLIKTRGQQVTLRCSSQSGHNTVSWYQQALGQGPQFIFQYYREEENGRGNFPPRFSGLQFPNYSSELNVNALELDDSALYLCASSLERGRSEQFFGPGTRLTVL.